These 30 T cell receptor beta chains share one sample of origin, sequenced in a study of graft-versus-host responses after intestinal transplantation (dated by TCRdb to the early 2020s). To prepare the library, the immunoSEQ multiplex PCR assay was applied. TCRdb limited this immuneACCESS table to in-frame rearrangements with V and J called. A share of clones is missing; checked studies link under half to unresolved V genes, and the rest is unexplained. This sample lists 100,000 or so clones; 75% to 95% were detected once. The ten top clones hold about 0.18% of the sample. These receptors' antigens are unknown. The meaning of the sample's time point label: cells obtained before transplantation from donor or recipient. Sequenced here: unstimulated CD4+ T cells sorted from spleen or lymph node cells, sampled before transplant. All receptors derive from a human donor who was the organ donor for an intestinal transplant.

V is TRBV9 and J is TRBJ1-2, with D possibly being TRBD1 (5 bases). The CDR3 length is 14 residues. V gave up 0 bases and J gave up 4 bases, with 10 bases separating them. Germline CDR1 is SGDLS and CDR2 is YYNGEE. Written as DNA, the CDR3 is TGTGCCAGCAGCGTAGAGGGACTTGGCTATGGCTACACCTTC. This gives the protein CASSVEGLGYGYTF. Filled out from reference TRBV9 and TRBJ1-2, the complete variable domain reads DSGVTQTPKHLITATGQRVTLRCSPRSGDLSVYWYQQSLDQGLQFLIQYYNGEERAKGNILERFSAQQFPDLHSELNLSSLELGDSALYFCASSVEGLGYGYTFGSGTRLTVV.

The chain links TRBV6-5 to TRBJ1-1; D perhaps matches TRBD1 (5 bases). The CDR3 loop spans 13 amino acids. V lost 6 bases to trimming and J lost 4 bases, with 12 bases between them. Germline V gene data show CDR1 as MNHEY and CDR2 as SVGAGI. CDR3 in amino acids: CASRRPQGTEAFF. The DNA of the CDR3 is TGTGCCAGCAGGAGACCCCAGGGCACTGAAGCTTTCTTT.

A single count supports this clone. The gene calls are TRBV9 and TRBJ1-1; no clear D. This CDR3 has 18 amino acids. Germline loops: CDR1 SGDLS, CDR2 YYNGEE. V was clipped by 0 bases and J by 3 bases, with 21 bases between them. CDR3 sequence (DNA): TGTGCCAGCAGCGTAGCCCCAGGCCCACGGGGAGGCGACACTGAAGCTTTCTTT. Protein product: CASSVAPGPRGGDTEAFF.

V gene TRBV5-1 combines with J gene TRBJ2-7, with TRBD2 identical over 15 bases. The ends lost 4 bases at V and 0 bases at J; junction bases unmatched: 8. The CDR3 is 18 amino acids. Looked up from germline, CDR1 is SGHRS and CDR2 is YFSETQ. In nucleotides, the CDR3 is TGCGCCAGCAGCCCGCGGACTAGCGGGGGGGTTAACTCCTACGAGCAGTACTTC. Translated, it gives CASSPRTSGGVNSYEQYF.

As to this clone: At one boundary the junction diverges from the germline segment, which might be a read error. The chain employs TRBV5-6 and TRBJ1-6; D may be TRBD1 (5 bases). Germline V gene lookup returns CDR1 SGHDT and CDR2 YYEEEE. There are 15 residues in the CDR3. CDR3 sequence: CASSLVTGYYSPLHF. CDR3 sequence (DNA): TGTGCCAGCAGCTTGGTTACAGGCTATTATTCACCCCTCCACTTT.

The sample holds one count of this clone. The rearrangement uses TRBV7-9 and TRBJ2-5; D call uncertain. CDR1 SEHNR and CDR2 FQNEAQ come from the germline V gene (reference sequence). The CDR3 extends over 11 amino acids. Trimming pared 3 bases from V and 4 bases from J, leaving 3 bases between. DNA of the CDR3: TGTGCCAGCAGCTTCCGAGAGACCCAGTACTTC. Residues: CASSFRETQYF.

The chain is built from TRBV6-1 and TRBJ1-5; tentatively, D is TRBD1 (6 bases). The CDR3 runs 15 residues. Trimming stripped 6 bases from V and 7 bases from J, with 19 bases between. From germline, CDR1 is MNHNS and CDR2 SASEGT. The CDR3 coding sequence is TGTGCCAGCAGGGTAGGGGGGGGGCGGGAGCAGCCCCAGCATTTT. This encodes CASRVGGGREQPQHF.

This rearrangement joins TRBV4-1 to TRBJ1-4, with D maybe TRBD1 (6 bases). This CDR3 is 16 amino acids long. V was shortened by 5 bases and J by 7 bases, with 20 bases between the two germline ends. In germline, CDR1 is MGHRA, CDR2 YSYEKL. The CDR3 DNA follows: TGCGCCAGCAGCACCCCACGGGCCAGGGGAATTGAAAAACTGTTTTTT. Translating it yields CASSTPRARGIEKLFF.

This sequence joins TRBV6-5 and TRBJ2-3; D gene unclear. The CDR3 extends over 11 amino acids. CDR1 is MNHEY, CDR2 SVGAGI, per germline. V was clipped by 7 bases and J by 6 bases, with 8 bases between them. CDR3 sequence reads: CASMEIDTQYF. DNA for the CDR3: TGTGCCAGCATGGAGATTGATACGCAGTATTTT.

J is TRBJ2-2 and V is TRBV7-3, with D possibly matching TRBD2 (6 bases). This CDR3 comprises 12 residues. The germline V gene encodes CDR1 SGHTA and CDR2 FQGTGA. V shed 6 bases and J shed 6 bases, with 8 bases lying between them. CDR3 protein: CASRREAGELFF. The CDR3 DNA reads TGTGCCAGCAGGAGGGAGGCCGGGGAGCTGTTTTTT. The full variable domain, completed using reference TRBV7-3 and TRBJ2-2, is GAGVSQTPSNKVTEKGKYVELRCDPISGHTALYWYRQSLGQGPEFLIYFQGTGAADDSGLPNDRFFAVRPEGSVSTLKIQRTERGDSAVYLCASRREAGELFFGEGSRLTVL.

There are a few counts of this clone. This chain connects TRBV6-6 to TRBJ1-2, with 10 bases identical to TRBD1. CDR1 MNHNY and CDR2 SVGAGI come from the germline V gene (reference sequence). The CDR3 is made up of 14 amino acids. V was pared by 11 bases and J by 5 bases, with 11 bases of the junction left unmatched. The CDR3 is CAAGQGLPSYGYTF. DNA of the CDR3: TGTGCCGCGGGACAGGGGCTGCCATCTTATGGCTACACCTTC.

The V gene is TRBV7-3, the J gene TRBJ2-5; 9 bases fit TRBD2. Germline V lookup: CDR1 SGHTA, CDR2 FQGTGA. The trim removed 5 bases at V and 4 bases at J, leaving 8 bases unmatched. This CDR3 is built from 15 residues. CDR3 amino acids: CASSPTGLARETQYF. As DNA, the CDR3 is TGTGCCAGCAGCCCCACGGGACTAGCCCGAGAGACCCAGTACTTC.

The chain carries TRBV27 and TRBJ2-3; maybe TRBD1 (6 bases). The CDR3 spans 14 residues. V gave up 6 bases and J gave up 0 bases, with 10 bases separating them. Germline CDR1 and CDR2: MNHEY and SMNVEV (reference sequence). CDR3 region: CASSRQVSTDTQYF. Here the CDR3 DNA reads TGTGCCAGCAGCCGACAGGTGAGCACAGATACGCAGTATTTT.

The chain has TRBV30 and TRBJ1-3; D call uncertain. V was cut by 0 bases and J by 0 bases, with 6 bases left in between. CDR1 is GTSNPN, CDR2 SVGIG, per germline (reference sequence). The CDR3 runs to 14 residues. The CDR3 DNA follows: TGTGCCTGGAGTGTGGGCAGCTCTGGAAACACCATATATTTT. This codes for CAWSVGSSGNTIYF.

The chain recombines TRBV4-2 with TRBJ2-3, with no clear D. Germline-derived CDR1 and CDR2 are LGHNA and YNFKEQ. The CDR3 loop spans 17 amino acids. The V end was cut by 0 bases, the J end by 1 base, with 14 bases between. The CDR3 DNA is TGTGCCAGCAGCCAAGATAGAAACCCAATAGGCACAGATACGCAGTATTTT. Translating gives CASSQDRNPIGTDTQYF.

The chain combines TRBV18 with TRBJ1-2, with 7 bases fitting TRBD1. V lost 1 base to trimming and J lost 7 bases; unmatched junction nucleotides: 12. Germline CDR1 and CDR2: KGHSH and LQKENI. This CDR3 comprises 16 residues. DNA of the CDR3: TGTGCCAGCTCACCACGGGCTCTGGAACAGGGGACTGGCTACACCTTC. Translation: CASSPRALEQGTGYTF.

The chain is built from TRBV2 and TRBJ2-2; the D gene is possibly TRBD2 (6 bases). Trimming took off 4 bases at V and 4 bases at J, with 10 bases between the two ends. Germline CDR1 is SNHLY and CDR2 is FYNNEI. The CDR3 consists of 14 residues. CDR3 bases: TGTGCCAGCAGTGGACTAGTAGGCACCGGGGAGCTGTTTTTT. Translated: CASSGLVGTGELFF.

This chain connects TRBV7-3 to TRBJ1-2; weak D call: TRBD1 (6 bases). Per germline, CDR1 SGHTA and CDR2 FQGTGA. V dropped 2 bases and J dropped 8 bases, with 15 bases sitting between them. The CDR3 is 14 amino acids. The CDR3 sequence is CASSLQGGGDGYTF. The CDR3 DNA sequence: TGTGCCAGCAGCTTACAGGGCGGGGGCGACGGCTACACCTTC. Supplemented by reference TRBV7-3 and TRBJ1-2, the full variable domain reads GAGVSQTPSNKVTEKGKYVELRCDPISGHTALYWYRQSLGQGPEFLIYFQGTGAADDSGLPNDRFFAVRPEGSVSTLKIQRTERGDSAVYLCASSLQGGGDGYTFGSGTRLTVV.

The rearrangement links TRBV6-6 to TRBJ2-7; TRBD2 matches 9 bases. The CDR3 is 16 residues long. Germline CDR1 reads MNHNY; CDR2 reads SVGAGI (reference sequence). J lost 2 bases, V lost 2 bases, and 7 bases had no gene match. CDR3 region: CASSYPFAGGAYEQYF. In nucleotides, the CDR3 is TGTGCCAGCAGTTACCCCTTCGCGGGGGGGGCCTACGAGCAGTACTTC.

The CDR3 reads CASSTRGAPGNEQFF. CDR3 coding DNA: TGTGCCAGCAGCACGCGGGGGGCCCCCGGGAATGAGCAGTTCTTC. This chain joins TRBV7-3 and TRBJ2-1; the match to TRBD2 covers 8 bases. Germline loops: CDR1 SGHTA, CDR2 FQGTGA. Unmatched junction bases numbered 10, after V lost 5 bases and J lost 7 bases. The CDR3 loop spans 15 amino acids.

The chain joins TRBV11-2 to TRBJ2-2, with 7 bases fitting TRBD2. This CDR3 spans 15 amino acids. The germline V gene encodes CDR1 SGHAT and CDR2 FQNNGV. V was clipped by 5 bases and J by 0 bases; unmatched bases: 3. CDR3 residues: CASSRLAANTGELFF. The CDR3 nucleotides are TGTGCCAGCAGCCGGCTAGCGGCGAACACCGGGGAGCTGTTTTTT.

This rearrangement joins TRBV4-2 to TRBJ2-5, with 16 bases that match TRBD2. Germline CDR1 LGHNA, CDR2 YNFKEQ. The CDR3 runs to 17 residues. V lost 3 bases to trimming and J lost 5 bases; unmatched junction nucleotides: 6. CDR3 protein: CASSQGLAGGPRETQYF. CDR3 nucleotide sequence: TGTGCCAGCAGCCAGGGACTAGCGGGGGGGCCTCGGGAGACCCAGTACTTC.

This clone has just one count. This chain links TRBV5-6 with TRBJ1-2, with D possibly TRBD1 on 6 matching bases. The V end was cut by 5 bases, the J end by 1 base, with 12 bases between. The CDR3 consists of 14 residues. Germline V gene lookup returns CDR1 SGHDT and CDR2 YYEEEE. This CDR3 is CASRMTGGNYGYTF. Here the CDR3 DNA reads TGTGCCAGCAGAATGACAGGCGGTAACTATGGCTACACCTTC.

V and J are TRBV7-2 and TRBJ2-7, with D perhaps TRBD1 (6 bases). Germline CDR1 reads SGHTA; CDR2 reads FQGNSA. There are 15 residues in the CDR3. Trimming removed 2 bases from V and 4 bases from J, with 15 bases in between. CDR3 sequence (DNA): TGTGCCAGCAGCTTAATGGGACAAGAACCTTACGAGCAGTACTTC. Translation: CASSLMGQEPYEQYF.

The chain links TRBV28 to TRBJ1-2; 10 bases are shared with TRBD1. J was trimmed by 6 bases and V by 8 bases; bases with no gene match: 12. This CDR3 comprises 15 residues. Germline CDR1 is MDHEN and CDR2 is SYDVKM. The CDR3 protein is CASAGQGMVFDGYTF. The CDR3 region has the DNA TGTGCCAGCGCGGGACAGGGGATGGTTTTCGATGGCTACACCTTC.

CDR3 sequence reads: CASSLAGGGSSYNEQFF. The CDR3 DNA reads TGCGCCAGCAGCTTGGCGGGCGGGGGGAGCTCCTACAATGAGCAGTTCTTC. The chain joins TRBV5-1 to TRBJ2-1, with 8 bases lining up with TRBD2. J was trimmed by 0 bases and V by 0 bases; bases with no gene match: 5. This CDR3 comprises 17 residues. From germline, CDR1 is SGHRS and CDR2 YFSETQ. The full variable domain, rest sourced from reference TRBV5-1 and TRBJ2-1, is KAGVTQTPRYLIKTRGQQVTLSCSPISGHRSVSWYQQTPGQGLQFLFEYFSETQRNKGNFPGRFSGRQFSNSRSEMNVSTLELGDSALYLCASSLAGGGSSYNEQFFGPGTRLTVL.

The chain carries TRBV30 and TRBJ1-2; D unclear. The germline V gene has CDR1 GTSNPN and CDR2 SVGIG (reference sequence). Trimming took 0 bases from V and 3 from J, leaving 11 bases between them. The CDR3 runs 14 residues. CDR3 loop: CAWSVGREHYGYTF. CDR3 coding DNA: TGTGCCTGGAGTGTAGGTAGGGAGCACTATGGCTACACCTTC.

The chain recombines TRBV7-3 with TRBJ2-1; TRBD2 might be the D (6 bases). The CDR3 is 15 residues long. Germline CDR1 reads SGHTA; CDR2 reads FQGTGA. The germline V and J ends were trimmed by 5 bases and 0 bases, with 11 bases remaining between them. The CDR3 region has the DNA TGTGCCAGCAGCCGGGACTTTAGCTCCTACAATGAGCAGTTCTTC. Its translation: CASSRDFSSYNEQFF.

The chain uses TRBV7-3 and TRBJ2-1, with TRBD2 identical over 9 bases. The germline V gene has CDR1 SGHTA and CDR2 FQGTGA. V shed 5 bases, J shed 4 bases, and the junction held 6 bases outside the gene matches. CDR3 length: 15 amino acids. For the CDR3, the DNA is TGTGCCAGCAGCCTTAGCGGGGGCCAATACAATGAGCAGTTCTTC. Protein product: CASSLSGGQYNEQFF.

The J gene is TRBJ2-7, the V gene TRBV6-4; D is perhaps TRBD1 (6 bases). Germline loops: CDR1 MRHNA, CDR2 SNTAGT. Deletions cut 3 bases from V and 2 bases from J, with 11 bases between. CDR3 length: 14 residues. The CDR3 sequence: CASSEWDTTYEQYF. DNA for the CDR3: TGTGCCAGCAGTGAATGGGACACTACCTACGAGCAGTACTTC.